One and the same sample provided the 21 T cell receptor beta chains below, sequenced in a study of cytomegalovirus exposure and HLA in healthy donors. PCR used 60 Vbeta primers and 13 Jbeta primers. Produced via immunoSEQ multiplex PCR; TCRdb's table is partial and in-frame only. Here the sample spans some 170,000 clones, 80% being singletons. The sample consisted of PBMCs. Receptors were obtained from a woman aged 50 to 65 in good health and CMV-seronegative.

The V gene is TRBV15, the J gene TRBJ1-5, with a tentative D call TRBD1 (6 bases). Germline CDR1 and CDR2: LNHNV and YYDKDF (reference sequence). The CDR3 covers 14 residues. Between the trimmed V and J ends, which lost 1 base and 2 bases, there was a span of 6 bases. CDR3 DNA: TGTGCCACCAGCAGAGCAGGGGGCAATCAGCCCCAGCATTTT. Protein: CATSRAGGNQPQHF.

This clone came up a few times. This chain links TRBV10-1 with TRBJ1-4; no clear D gene. The CDR3 is 15 residues long. CDR1 is WNHNN, CDR2 SYGVQD, per germline (reference sequence). The germline V and J ends were trimmed by 6 bases and 6 bases, with 17 bases remaining between them. CDR3 region: CASSGASSSDEKLFF. For the CDR3, the DNA is TGCGCCAGCAGCGGAGCGTCCTCATCGGATGAAAAACTGTTTTTT.

This rearrangement joins TRBV5-5 to TRBJ2-7; the match to TRBD1 covers 7 bases. Trimming took 0 bases from V and 2 from J; bases not matched to a gene: 11. The CDR3 is 17 residues long. Germline loops: CDR1 SGHKS, CDR2 YYEKEE (reference sequence). The DNA for the CDR3 is TGTGCCAGCAGCTTGGAAGACAGGGCTGGGGGTCCCTACGAGCAGTACTTC. Its protein is CASSLEDRAGGPYEQYF.

There are a few counts of this clone. V usage is TRBV29-1 and J usage is TRBJ2-3, with D unclear. Germline V lookup: CDR1 SQVTM, CDR2 ANQGSEA. This CDR3 is 15 amino acids long. V was cut by 2 bases and J by 0 bases, with 12 bases left in between. CDR3 residues: CSVEWHKSSTDTQYF. The CDR3 region has the DNA TGCAGCGTTGAATGGCACAAGTCTAGCACAGATACGCAGTATTTT.

The chain couples TRBV7-9 to TRBJ2-1, with 10 bases fitting TRBD1. The CDR3 length is 17 residues. Germline CDR1 reads SEHNR; CDR2 reads FQNEAQ (reference sequence). The V gene end was trimmed by 5 bases and the J gene end by 4 bases; junction bases not matched to a gene: 11. The CDR3 region has the DNA TGTGCCAGCAGCCCGAGACGGGACAGGGGATTATACAATGAGCAGTTCTTC. Protein sequence: CASSPRRDRGLYNEQFF.

The chain employs TRBV29-1 and TRBJ1-2; the match to TRBD1 covers 10 bases. The trim removed 6 bases at V and 3 bases at J, leaving 7 bases unmatched. Germline CDR1 and CDR2: SQVTM and ANQGSEA. The CDR3 loop spans 14 amino acids. As DNA, the CDR3 is TGCAGCGTCGCGGACAGGGGGGGGGACTATGGCTACACCTTC. It codes for CSVADRGGDYGYTF.

The chain recombines TRBV15 with TRBJ1-6; 11 bases align to TRBD1. The CDR3 length is 14 residues. J lost 5 bases, V lost 6 bases, and 0 bases had no gene match. The germline gives CDR1 LNHNV, CDR2 YYDKDF (reference sequence). The CDR3 sequence: CATRGQGDNSPLHF. The CDR3 DNA reads TGTGCCACCAGGGGACAGGGGGATAATTCACCCCTCCACTTT.

The V call is TRBV9, the J call TRBJ2-1; 11 nucleotides match TRBD2. Germline trimming cut 2 bases from V and 9 bases from J; bases unmatched to any gene: 7. CDR1 and CDR2 from the germline V gene are SGDLS and YYNGEE. The CDR3 runs to 15 residues. The CDR3 nucleotides read TGTGCCAGCAGCGTTCTAGCGGGAGGTTTTAGTGAGCAGTTCTTC. Its protein is CASSVLAGGFSEQFF.

This chain connects TRBV30 to TRBJ1-1; a possible D gene is TRBD1 (6 bases). The ends were cut back, 0 bases at V and 6 bases at J, with 17 bases in the middle. Germline V gene sequence: CDR1 GTSNPN, CDR2 SVGIG (reference sequence). This CDR3 has 15 residues. In DNA, the CDR3 is TGTGCCTGGAGTGTACTGCAAGGACAGTCCTCTGAAGCTTTCTTT. This sequence encodes CAWSVLQGQSSEAFF.

The chain employs TRBV5-1 and TRBJ1-2; maybe TRBD1 (6 bases). The CDR3 totals 15 residues. V lost 4 bases and J lost 0, with 13 bases in between. CDR1 is SGHRS, CDR2 YFSETQ, per germline. CDR3 amino acids: CASSLGGRANYGYTF. Written as DNA, the CDR3 is TGCGCCAGCAGCCTGGGGGGCCGAGCTAACTATGGCTACACCTTC. The full variable domain, with the rest looked up from reference TRBV5-1 and TRBJ1-2, is KAGVTQTPRYLIKTRGQQVTLSCSPISGHRSVSWYQQTPGQGLQFLFEYFSETQRNKGNFPGRFSGRQFSNSRSEMNVSTLELGDSALYLCASSLGGRANYGYTFGSGTRLTVV.

The chain has TRBV7-2 and TRBJ2-1, with TRBD2 matching 15 bases. Germline V lookup: CDR1 SGHTA, CDR2 FQGNSA. This CDR3 contains 16 residues. The ends lost 5 bases at V and 9 bases at J; junction bases unmatched: 8. The chain's CDR3 is CASSVGLAGGLGEQFF. The CDR3, as DNA: TGTGCCAGCAGCGTCGGACTAGCGGGGGGGCTGGGTGAGCAGTTCTTC.

The chain carries TRBV27 and TRBJ2-3, with no clear D. V shed 3 bases and J shed 0 bases, with 4 bases lying between them. This CDR3 contains 13 residues. Germline assignment: CDR1 MNHEY and CDR2 SMNVEV (reference sequence). The CDR3 reads CASSFLSTDTQYF. The CDR3 DNA follows: TGTGCCAGCAGTTTCCTAAGCACAGATACGCAGTATTTT.

This clone was recorded a few times. This chain connects TRBV2 to TRBJ1-1, with D unclear. CDR3 length: 14 amino acids. Trimming removed 4 bases from V and 3 bases from J, with 12 bases in between. Per the germline V gene, CDR1 is SNHLY and CDR2 is FYNNEI. The CDR3 sequence is CASSGEGGYTEAFF. CDR3 in DNA: TGTGCCAGCAGTGGGGAGGGTGGGTACACTGAAGCTTTCTTT.

The chain combines TRBV28 with TRBJ1-5; 7 bases match TRBD1. The germline V gene encodes CDR1 MDHEN and CDR2 SYDVKM. There are 16 residues in the CDR3. The V gene end was trimmed by 8 bases and the J gene end by 2 bases; junction bases not matched to a gene: 12. Written as DNA, the CDR3 is TGTGCCAGCGTCGCCCGACAGGGTTGGGGCAATCAGCCCCAGCATTTT. Its protein product is CASVARQGWGNQPQHF.

The rearrangement uses TRBV5-1 and TRBJ2-3; D might be TRBD1 (5 bases). The V end lost 2 bases, the J end lost 1 base, and 11 bases lay between the germline ends. This CDR3 region has 15 residues. Germline V gives CDR1 SGHRS, CDR2 YFSETQ. The CDR3: CASSFVAQGTDTQYF. CDR3 nucleotide sequence: TGCGCCAGCAGCTTCGTGGCACAGGGCACAGATACGCAGTATTTT.

This clone occurred a few times. Other DNA variants within this sample encode the same CDR3. The V and J genes are TRBV7-2 and TRBJ2-3; D might be TRBD1 (6 bases). Germline values: CDR1 SGHTA, CDR2 FQGNSA. The length of the CDR3 is 13 residues. V lost 1 base, J lost 6 bases, and 8 bases lay in between. CDR3 sequence: CASSLGGRDTQYF. CDR3 in DNA: TGTGCCAGCAGCTTAGGGGGGCGTGATACGCAGTATTTT.

The chain has TRBV28 and TRBJ1-2; D gene uncertain. Germline assignment: CDR1 MDHEN and CDR2 SYDVKM. CDR3 length: 14 amino acids. Trimming pared 3 bases from V and 4 bases from J, leaving 12 bases between. Here the CDR3 reads CASSFYSGFYGYTF. DNA for the CDR3: TGTGCCAGCAGTTTCTATTCGGGGTTCTATGGCTACACCTTC.

The J gene is TRBJ1-1, the V gene TRBV7-2; possible D gene TRBD1, 6 bases. In germline, CDR1 is SGHTA, CDR2 FQGNSA. V lost 4 bases, J lost 1 base, and 13 bases lay in between. The CDR3 contains 15 residues. CDR3 protein: CASSSPGTTNTEAFF. The CDR3 DNA reads TGTGCCAGCAGCTCTCCTGGGACAACGAACACTGAAGCTTTCTTT.

This sequence joins TRBV14 and TRBJ2-5; 10 bases fit TRBD1. The end of the DNA fits TRBJ2-7 better, so the J call may be wrong. The CDR3 extends over 14 amino acids. Germline CDR1 SGHDN, CDR2 FVKESK. CDR3 sequence (DNA): TGTGCCAGCAGCCCGACAGGGGGCAAGTACGAGCAGTACTTC. Its translation is CASSPTGGKYEQYF.

The CDR3 DNA is TGTGCCAGCAACATCCAACCGAAAGCTAACTATGGCTACACCTTC. As protein: CASNIQPKANYGYTF. The chain recombines TRBV28 with TRBJ1-2; no clear D gene. Germline V gene data show CDR1 as MDHEN and CDR2 as SYDVKM. V lost 7 bases and J lost 0, with 15 bases in between. The CDR3 is 15 residues long.

The CDR3, as DNA: TGTGCCAGCAGCCTAGAGTGGGGCGGGGGGCAATCACCCCTCCACTTT. Protein sequence: CASSLEWGGGQSPLHF. The V gene is TRBV5-5, the J gene TRBJ1-6; TRBD1 is a possible D gene (6 bases). Per germline, CDR1 SGHKS and CDR2 YYEKEE (reference sequence). Trimming shortened V by 4 bases and J by 10 bases, and 21 bases separated the two germline ends. The CDR3 consists of 16 residues.